The 30 T cell receptor beta chains listed next were all sequenced from one sample in a study of blood T cells in healthy people across ages. For the second PCR, which ran for 7 to 11 cycles, a sample-barcoded 5' primer and a J-beta primer mix were used. Each CDR3 protein is one row after TCRdb ran MiXCR on the 5' RACE reads. The sample records about 1.8 million distinct CDR3 sequences, about 50% being singletons. The sample consisted of blood. The receptors derive from a woman aged 40 to 50 in good health.

This clonotype was recorded a few times. The chain combines TRBV3-1 with TRBJ2-3; 9 bases are shared with TRBD2. The V gene end was trimmed by 0 bases and the J gene end by 2 bases; junction bases not matched to a gene: 6. The CDR3 has 17 amino acids. CDR1 and CDR2 (germline): LGHDT, YNNKEL (reference sequence). For the CDR3, the DNA is TGTGCCAGCAGCCAAGACACGGGACTAGCCCTCACAGATACGCAGTATTTT. Protein sequence: CASSQDTGLALTDTQYF.

V gene TRBV29-1 combines with J gene TRBJ2-1; 10 bases are shared with TRBD2. There are 20 residues in the CDR3. Germline V gene data show CDR1 as SQVTM and CDR2 as ANQGSEA. With 1 base clipped from V and 0 bases from J, the junction kept 15 bases outside the gene matches. The CDR3 nucleotides are TGCAGCGTTGAAGGCGGAGGCCTAGCGGGGGCCCAAAGCTCCTACAATGAGCAGTTCTTC. Protein product: CSVEGGGLAGAQSSYNEQFF.

The genes are TRBV20-1 and TRBJ2-5; 9 bases line up with TRBD1. CDR1 DFQATT and CDR2 SNEGSKA come from the germline V gene (reference sequence). The ends lost 0 bases at V and 1 base at J; junction bases unmatched: 9. The CDR3 runs 17 residues. The CDR3 bases are TGCAGTGCTAGAGACGGGGACCTGGACAGGGGCCAAGAGACCCAGTACTTC. Translating it yields CSARDGDLDRGQETQYF.

V usage is TRBV6-6 and J usage is TRBJ1-5, with 8 nucleotides matching TRBD1. The CDR3 is made up of 15 amino acids. The J segment lost 6 bases and the V segment lost 10 bases, leaving 14 bases of the junction unmatched. Germline V CDR1 and CDR2: MNHNY, SVGAGI (reference sequence). Here the CDR3 DNA reads TGTGCCACCAAGCTCCAGGGGGCGGCGGGTCAGCCCCAGCATTTT. This encodes CATKLQGAAGQPQHF.

The chain carries TRBV4-2 and TRBJ2-4, with D hard to call. CDR3 length equals 13 residues. Germline V CDR1 and CDR2: LGHNA, YNFKEQ. V lost 4 bases and J 11 bases, leaving 15 bases between the germline ends. CDR3 nucleotide sequence: TGTGCCAGCAGCCCCTCTCTGACTGACTTTCAGTACTTC. This translates into CASSPSLTDFQYF.

J is TRBJ1-1 and V is TRBV29-1; D not certain. Germline values: CDR1 SQVTM, CDR2 ANQGSEA. Trimming pared 7 bases from V and 11 bases from J, leaving 17 bases between. The CDR3 runs to 11 residues. The CDR3 DNA reads TGCAGCGCCGAAAAAGGGATTACGGCTTTCTTT. Amino acids: CSAEKGITAFF.

The chain combines TRBV7-2 with TRBJ2-7; 8 bases are shared with TRBD2. The CDR3 is made up of 15 amino acids. Trimming removed 5 bases from V and 3 bases from J; junction bases left unmatched: 9. In germline, CDR1 is SGHTA, CDR2 FQGNSA. The CDR3 region has the DNA TGTGCCAGCAGCCTCGGCGGGGGGCCCGTCTACGAGCAGTACTTC. Its translation is CASSLGGGPVYEQYF.

This clonotype occurred a few times. This chain links TRBV4-2 with TRBJ2-7; TRBD1 aligns across 10 bases. The CDR3 has 15 amino acids. Trimming took 2 bases from V and 3 from J; bases not matched to a gene: 4. CDR1 LGHNA and CDR2 YNFKEQ come from the germline V gene. CDR3 protein: CASSQTGQGFYEQYF. CDR3 bases: TGTGCCAGCAGCCAAACGGGACAGGGGTTCTACGAGCAGTACTTC.

The table lists this clonotype with a few counts. The chain has TRBV15 and TRBJ1-6; no definite D call. V lost 5 bases, J lost 0 bases, and 14 bases lay in between. The length of the CDR3 is 17 residues. From germline, CDR1 is LNHNV and CDR2 YYDKDF (reference sequence). The CDR3 coding sequence is TGTGCCACCAGCGCCCAAGGACCGAGCTCCTATAATTCACCCCTCCACTTT. Amino acids: CATSAQGPSSYNSPLHF.

This clonotype was observed a single time. The V and J genes are TRBV2 and TRBJ2-5, with 9 bases matching TRBD1. The CDR3 has 18 residues. Germline V lookup: CDR1 SNHLY, CDR2 FYNNEI. V shed 7 bases, J shed 2 bases, and the junction held 17 bases outside the gene matches. The CDR3 DNA is TGTGCCAGCACTGTCGGGATAACCGGGACAGGGTTTCAAGAGACCCAGTACTTC. It is translated as CASTVGITGTGFQETQYF.

This chain joins TRBV27 and TRBJ2-3, with TRBD2 matching over 11 bases. Germline-derived CDR1 and CDR2 are MNHEY and SMNVEV (reference sequence). The CDR3 covers 16 residues. With V trimmed by 6 bases and J by 4 bases, 9 bases remained unmatched. The CDR3 region has the DNA TGTGCCAGCAGCGTAACTAGCGGGGGTATCGCAGATACGCAGTATTTT. It codes for CASSVTSGGIADTQYF.

The chain employs TRBV7-2 and TRBJ2-3; possible D gene TRBD2, 6 bases. Per the germline V gene, CDR1 is SGHTA and CDR2 is FQGNSA. The CDR3 runs 14 residues. V lost 4 bases and J 5 bases, leaving 13 bases between the germline ends. CDR3 sequence: CASSSRRDEDTQYF. Written as DNA, the CDR3 is TGTGCCAGCAGCTCCCGGAGGGACGAAGATACGCAGTATTTT.

The rearrangement links TRBV12-3 or TRBV12-4 to TRBJ1-2; possibly TRBD1 for D (5 bases). V lost 7 bases and J 2 bases, leaving 11 bases between the germline ends. This CDR3 spans 13 amino acids. The CDR3 DNA is TGTGCCAGCACGGCAGGGCTAAACTATGGCTACACCTTC. Translation: CASTAGLNYGYTF.

The V gene is TRBV24-1, the J gene TRBJ2-5; 8 bases fit TRBD2. This CDR3 region has 16 residues. The germline V gene encodes CDR1 KGHDR and CDR2 SFDVKD. The J segment lost 3 bases and the V segment lost 4 bases, leaving 9 bases of the junction unmatched. CDR3 coding DNA: TGTGCCACCAGTGACACAACTAGCGGACTTAAAGAGACCCAGTACTTC. Residues: CATSDTTSGLKETQYF.

The V and J genes are TRBV6-5 and TRBJ1-2; D might be TRBD1 (5 bases). The V gene lost 6 bases and the J gene lost 7 bases, with 12 bases spanning the gap. Germline V gene sequence: CDR1 MNHEY, CDR2 SVGAGI. The CDR3 spans 12 residues. The CDR3 DNA reads TGTGCCAGCAGCGCGGAGGGGCTTGGCTACACCTTC. This gives the protein CASSAEGLGYTF.

This clonotype was recorded a few times. Here the CDR3 DNA reads TGTGCCAGCAGCCTAGGACAGCCCCTGAACTATGGCTACACCTTC. It codes for CASSLGQPLNYGYTF. This sequence joins TRBV12-3 or TRBV12-4 and TRBJ1-2, with D tentatively TRBD1 (6 bases). The CDR3 sequence is 15 residues long. V lost 6 bases, J lost 2 bases, and 16 bases lay in between.

CDR3 bases: TGCAGTGCTAGAGAACAGGCGGGGCAGCCCCAGCATTTT. It translates to CSAREQAGQPQHF. The V and J genes are TRBV20-1 and TRBJ1-5; D might be TRBD1 (5 bases). V shed 0 bases and J shed 7 bases, with 10 bases lying between them. Per the germline V gene, CDR1 is DFQATT and CDR2 is SNEGSKA (reference sequence). CDR3 length: 13 amino acids.

The chain couples TRBV9 to TRBJ2-7; 7 nucleotides agree with TRBD1. The CDR3 totals 15 residues. The ends lost 2 bases at V and 3 bases at J; junction bases unmatched: 8. The germline V gene has CDR1 SGDLS and CDR2 YYNGEE. CDR3 sequence (DNA): TGTGCCAGCAGCGTCGGAACAGGGGCGAACTACGAGCAGTACTTC. This sequence encodes CASSVGTGANYEQYF. Filled out from reference TRBV9 and TRBJ2-7, the complete variable domain reads DSGVTQTPKHLITATGQRVTLRCSPRSGDLSVYWYQQSLDQGLQFLIQYYNGEERAKGNILERFSAQQFPDLHSELNLSSLELGDSALYFCASSVGTGANYEQYFGPGTRLTVT.

The chain links TRBV10-3 to TRBJ2-3; D unresolved. The CDR3 consists of 13 residues. V was clipped by 7 bases and J by 1 base, with 9 bases between them. CDR1 ENHRY and CDR2 SYGVKD come from the germline V gene. The chain's CDR3 is CAITAGGTDTQYF. DNA of the CDR3: TGTGCCATCACCGCCGGTGGCACAGATACGCAGTATTTT.

The gene calls are TRBV28 and TRBJ2-5; 8 positions agree with TRBD2. This CDR3 contains 15 residues. V trimming: 3 bases; J trimming: 4 bases; junction bases outside the gene matches: 7. The V gene's germline CDR1 is MDHEN and CDR2 SYDVKM. In DNA form, the CDR3 reads TGTGCCAGCAGTTTTCCTAGCGGGCAAGTAGAGACCCAGTACTTC. Its protein is CASSFPSGQVETQYF.

This sequence joins TRBV2 and TRBJ2-1, with D tentatively TRBD2 (5 bases). CDR1 and CDR2 (germline): SNHLY, FYNNEI. V lost 11 bases and J 0 bases, leaving 17 bases between the germline ends. The CDR3 runs to 15 residues. The CDR3 region has the DNA TGTGCCGGAGGTCGGCGGAGAGACTCCTACAATGAGCAGTTCTTC. It codes for CAGGRRRDSYNEQFF.

The gene calls are TRBV12-3 or TRBV12-4 and TRBJ2-5, with D possibly being TRBD1 or TRBD2 (5 bases each). This CDR3 is built from 16 residues. V was pared by 4 bases and J by 1 base, with 16 bases between. The CDR3 loop is CASSSRDGVLQETQYF. The CDR3, as DNA: TGTGCCAGCAGTTCCAGGGACGGGGTCCTCCAAGAGACCCAGTACTTC.

This rearrangement joins TRBV20-1 to TRBJ2-3; a possible D gene is TRBD1 (5 bases). This CDR3 is built from 15 residues. Germline CDR1 DFQATT, CDR2 SNEGSKA (reference sequence). Trimming stripped 3 bases from V and 1 base from J, with 14 bases between. The chain's CDR3 is CSASGARAGTDTQYF. CDR3 nucleotides: TGCAGTGCTAGCGGAGCCAGGGCCGGCACAGATACGCAGTATTTT.

This clonotype was counted only a few times. The chain carries TRBV13 and TRBJ2-5, with D maybe TRBD1 (6 bases). The CDR3 has 13 amino acids. The germline V and J ends were trimmed by 6 bases and 5 bases, with 13 bases remaining between them. Germline V CDR1 and CDR2: PRHDT, FYEKMQ (reference sequence). CDR3: CASRPWGLETQYF. CDR3 bases: TGTGCCAGCAGACCCTGGGGGCTTGAGACCCAGTACTTC.

This clonotype turned up a few times. V is TRBV29-1 and J is TRBJ2-4; no firm D call. The CDR3 extends over 13 amino acids. The V and J ends lost 4 bases and 13 bases respectively, with 20 bases between them. Germline-derived CDR1 and CDR2 are SQVTM and ANQGSEA. The CDR3 sequence: CSVVRTPGDEQYF. CDR3 bases: TGCAGCGTTGTTCGAACGCCTGGGGATGAGCAGTACTTC. The whole variable domain, remainder taken from reference TRBV29-1 and TRBJ2-4, is SAVISQKPSRDICQRGTSLTIQCQVDSQVTMMFWYRQQPGQSLTLIATANQGSEATYESGFVIDKFPISRPNLTFSTLTVSNMSPEDSSIYLCSVVRTPGDEQYFGAGTRLSVL.

The CDR3 nucleotides are TGCAGTGCTAGAGTAGTAAATAATGAAAAACTGTTTTTT. This codes for CSARVVNNEKLFF. The chain recombines TRBV20-1 with TRBJ1-4, with no clear D. This CDR3 region has 13 residues. Germline V lookup: CDR1 DFQATT, CDR2 SNEGSKA (reference sequence). Deletions cut 1 base from V and 4 bases from J, with 7 bases between.

The chain recombines TRBV18 with TRBJ1-2; 10 bases line up with TRBD1. The CDR3 extends over 15 amino acids. Germline V gene data show CDR1 as KGHSH and CDR2 as LQKENI. V lost 4 bases and J lost 6; bases outside the gene matches: 8. The CDR3, as DNA: TGTGCCAGCTCACAAAAGACAGGGGGCATAGATGGCTACACCTTC. Translation: CASSQKTGGIDGYTF. Combining the CDR3 with reference TRBV18 and TRBJ1-2 gives the whole variable domain NAGVMQNPRHLVRRRGQEARLRCSPMKGHSHVYWYRQLPEEGLKFMVYLQKENIIDESGMPKERFSAEFPKEGPSILRIQQVVRGDSAAYFCASSQKTGGIDGYTFGSGTRLTVV.

The rearrangement joins TRBV4-1 to TRBJ1-2, with D possibly TRBD1 on 6 matching bases. CDR1 is MGHRA, CDR2 YSYEKL, per germline. Trimming cost V 3 bases and J 4 bases, with 15 bases left between them. This CDR3 contains 15 residues. The chain's CDR3 is CASSQDPRGGYGYTF. In nucleotides, the CDR3 is TGCGCCAGCAGCCAGGACCCCAGGGGAGGCTATGGCTACACCTTC.

V and J are TRBV20-1 and TRBJ1-2; D remains ambiguous. V shed 5 bases and J shed 2 bases, with 9 bases lying between them. Per the germline V gene, CDR1 is DFQATT and CDR2 is SNEGSKA (reference sequence). The CDR3 length is 12 residues. The CDR3 DNA reads TGCAGTGCTGATCCCGGGAACTATGGCTACACCTTC. It yields the protein CSADPGNYGYTF.

The V gene is TRBV5-6, the J gene TRBJ1-6; TRBD1 matches at 7 bases. Germline CDR1 reads SGHDT; CDR2 reads YYEEEE. The CDR3 spans 17 residues. Germline trimming cut 3 bases from V and 4 bases from J; bases unmatched to any gene: 10. CDR3 region: CASSSQRGTAYNSPLHF. DNA of the CDR3: TGTGCCAGCAGCTCCCAGCGTGGGACAGCTTATAATTCACCCCTCCACTTT.